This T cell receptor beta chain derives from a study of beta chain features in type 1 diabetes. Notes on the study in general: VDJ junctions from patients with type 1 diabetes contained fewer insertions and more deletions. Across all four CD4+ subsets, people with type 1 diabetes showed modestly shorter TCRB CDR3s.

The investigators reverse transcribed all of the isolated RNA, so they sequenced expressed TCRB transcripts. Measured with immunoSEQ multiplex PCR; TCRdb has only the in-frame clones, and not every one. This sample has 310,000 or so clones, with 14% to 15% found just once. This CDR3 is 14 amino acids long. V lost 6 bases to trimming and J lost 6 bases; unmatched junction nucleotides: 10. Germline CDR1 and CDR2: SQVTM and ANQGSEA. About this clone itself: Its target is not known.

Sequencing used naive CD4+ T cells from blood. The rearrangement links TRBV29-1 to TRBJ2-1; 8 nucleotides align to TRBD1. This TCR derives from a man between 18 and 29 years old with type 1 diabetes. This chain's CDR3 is CSVQTGQGFNEQFF. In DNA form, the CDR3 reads TGCAGCGTCCAAACTGGACAGGGATTCAATGAGCAGTTCTTC.